A selection of T cell receptor beta chains follows, all from one sample in a study of T cells after posttransplantation cyclophosphamide. Sequenced by immunoSEQ multiplex PCR; TCRdb stores in-frame clones only, minus some. In total the sample includes about 12,000 clones, none of them seen once. Sequenced here: PBMCs, sampled after allogeneic stem cell transplant with posttransplant cyclophosphamide. The receptor set was obtained from a female patient aged 40-50 years who received an allogeneic stem cell transplant from an unrelated donor, was CMV-positive, and had acute GVHD only. Some T cells may be the graft donor's. CDR3s include the opening cysteine and the closing phenylalanine or tryptophan.

V: TRBV7-9; J: -; CDR3: CASSLARASGSYEQYF
V: TRBV13; J: TRBJ2-4; CDR3: CASSLTRGKNIQYF
V: TRBV5-5; J: TRBJ1-1; CDR3: CAGSPDRGLREAFF
V: TRBV18; J: TRBJ2-1; CDR3: CASSPQVRTSNNEQFF
V: TRBV5-6; J: TRBJ2-2; CDR3: CASSIERGPYTGELFF
V: TRBV27; J: TRBJ1-4; CDR3: CASSLQTNEKLFF
V: TRBV6-5; J: TRBJ1-2; CDR3: CASSSWTEGYTF
V: TRBV9; J: TRBJ2-1; CDR3: CASSVATGTTYNEQFF
V: TRBV5-8; J: TRBJ1-6; CDR3: CASSLDRVNSPLHF
V: TRBV5-5; J: TRBJ1-1; CDR3: CASSLQGDTEAFF
V: TRBV9; J: TRBJ2-7; CDR3: CASSVAAGGPPYEQYF
V: TRBV29-1; J: TRBJ1-2; CDR3: CSVDRRGQGASYTF
V: TRBV15; J: TRBJ2-1; CDR3: CATSRDRAPIAGAYNEQFF
V: TRBV7-3; J: TRBJ2-3; CDR3: CASSLQSGGATDTQYF
V: TRBV2; J: TRBJ1-2; CDR3: CASSAEPLRAGYGYTF
V: TRBV21-1; J: TRBJ2-3; CDR3: CASGHPNGLAIGADTQYF
V: TRBV9; J: -; CDR3: CASSVGAPTSGIFGEQYF
V: TRBV4-1; J: TRBJ2-1; CDR3: CASSHPSRVSYNEQFF
V: TRBV10-3; J: TRBJ2-3; CDR3: CAISAGTSGATDTQYF
V: TRBV22-1; J: TRBJ2-5; CDR3: CPGSPRGGTGGLGETQYF
V: TRBV29-1; J: TRBJ2-3; CDR3: CSPTRTGTDTQYF
V: TRBV5-1; J: TRBJ2-2; CDR3: CASSPDFSWTGELFF
V: TRBV11-2; J: TRBJ2-2; CDR3: CASSLAPLAGGFAGELFF
V: TRBV5-8; J: TRBJ1-2; CDR3: CASSLGALHGYTF
V: TRBV19; J: TRBJ2-7; CDR3: CASTQTGFDEQYF
V: TRBV4-2; J: TRBJ1-1; CDR3: CASSPGDAAATEAFF
V: TRBV9; J: TRBJ2-5; CDR3: CASSVEGGQETQYF
V: TRBV15; J: TRBJ2-1; CDR3: CATSKAPGQGLWEQFF
V: TRBV5-6; J: TRBJ2-7; CDR3: CASSARVYEQYF
V: TRBV19; J: TRBJ1-1; CDR3: CASSIRGRYTEAFF
V: TRBV29-1; J: TRBJ2-6; CDR3: CSVERTGQGATGANVLTF
V: TRBV9; J: TRBJ1-1; CDR3: CASSPRTGPLNTEAFF
V: TRBV6-5; J: TRBJ2-3; CDR3: CASSLGAGHRDTQYF
V: TRBV27; J: TRBJ1-5; CDR3: CASSLFGGGRHQPQHF
V: TRBV5-1; J: TRBJ1-6; CDR3: CASSNYRGASPLHF
V: TRBV14; J: TRBJ2-7; CDR3: CASSQGIGQYF
V: TRBV5-4; J: TRBJ2-3; CDR3: CASSLGQIVSTDTQYF
V: TRBV6-6; J: TRBJ2-5; CDR3: CASSYSQTSQETQYF
V: TRBV4-1; J: TRBJ2-7; CDR3: CASSYGTSTSSYEQYF
V: TRBV5-1; J: -; CDR3: CASSLAVGRFAYEQYF
V: TRBV7-3; J: TRBJ2-2; CDR3: CASSPRQRNTGELFF
V: TRBV7-3; J: TRBJ2-3; CDR3: CASSPTRGTDTQYF
V: TRBV7-9; J: TRBJ2-7; CDR3: CASTLGTGVFNGQYF
V: TRBV7-9; J: TRBJ2-1; CDR3: CASGPSGSSYNEQFF
V: TRBV29-1; J: TRBJ1-1; CDR3: CSVLTPMKFRAFF
V: TRBV7-8; J: TRBJ2-2; CDR3: CASSLAAGVAGELFF
V: TRBV18; J: TRBJ2-7; CDR3: CASSPGAQRGWEQYF
V: TRBV2; J: TRBJ2-4; CDR3: CASSEFGTGSHLLAKNIQYF
V: TRBV12-5; J: TRBJ2-1; CDR3: CASGAGQGPYNEQFF
V: TRBV7-6; J: TRBJ2-1; CDR3: CASSLSPPKREWYNEQFF
V: TRBV6-5; J: TRBJ2-7; CDR3: CARQFHGEQYF
V: TRBV18; J: TRBJ2-2; CDR3: CASSGTGNTGELFF
V: TRBV2; J: TRBJ2-1; CDR3: CAGSDSGGRVDNEQFF
V: TRBV2; J: TRBJ2-3; CDR3: CASRDTPYTQYF
V: TRBV4-2; J: TRBJ1-3; CDR3: CASSHTRTGNTIYF
V: TRBV15; J: TRBJ1-4; CDR3: CATSRAGGATNEKLFF
V: TRBV19; J: TRBJ1-1; CDR3: CASSPGTGGTEAFF